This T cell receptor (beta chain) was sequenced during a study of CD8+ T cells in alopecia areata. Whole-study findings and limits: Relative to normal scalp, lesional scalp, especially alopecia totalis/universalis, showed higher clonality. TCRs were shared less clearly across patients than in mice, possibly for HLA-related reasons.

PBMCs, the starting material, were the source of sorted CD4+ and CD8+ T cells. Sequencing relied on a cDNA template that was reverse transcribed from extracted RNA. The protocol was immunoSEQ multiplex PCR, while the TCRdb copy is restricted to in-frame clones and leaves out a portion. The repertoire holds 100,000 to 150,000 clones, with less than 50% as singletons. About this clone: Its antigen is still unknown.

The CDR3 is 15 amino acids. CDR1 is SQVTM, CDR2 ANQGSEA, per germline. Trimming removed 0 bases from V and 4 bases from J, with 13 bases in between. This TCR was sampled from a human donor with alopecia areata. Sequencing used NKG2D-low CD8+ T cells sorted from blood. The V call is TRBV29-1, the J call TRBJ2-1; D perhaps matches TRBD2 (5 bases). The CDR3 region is CSVEDPLRGYNEQFF. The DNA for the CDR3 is TGCAGCGTTGAAGATCCCCTGCGAGGGTACAATGAGCAGTTCTTC.